Following are 25 T cell receptor beta chains from one sample sequenced in a study of beta chain features in type 1 diabetes. The authors reverse transcribed all of the isolated RNA, so sequencing captured expressed TCRB transcripts. TCRdb keeps only in-frame clones here, not all; method: immunoSEQ multiplex PCR. The sample has more than 350,000 clones; approximately 10% are singletons. Material for sequencing was naive CD4+ T cells from blood. The receptors here all came from a woman younger than 30 in good health.

This rearrangement joins TRBV28 to TRBJ2-3; maybe TRBD2 (6 bases). The germline CDR1 and CDR2 sequences are MDHEN and SYDVKM. The CDR3 runs to 16 residues. Between the trimmed V and J ends, which lost 10 bases and 0 bases, there was a span of 20 bases. The CDR3 DNA follows: TGTGCCACCGCCTCCTGGATTCGGGGGAGCACAGATACGCAGTATTTT. This translates into CATASWIRGSTDTQYF.

The CDR3: CASSGDREGYGYTF. CDR3 nucleotides: TGTGCCAGCAGCGGGGACAGGGAGGGGTATGGCTACACCTTC. V and J are TRBV7-9 and TRBJ1-2, with 9 bases identical to TRBD1. Germline-derived CDR1 and CDR2 are SEHNR and FQNEAQ (reference sequence). With V trimmed by 5 bases and J by 5 bases, 6 bases remained unmatched. This CDR3 spans 14 amino acids.

The chain joins TRBV2 to TRBJ1-2, with D maybe TRBD1 (6 bases). Germline loops: CDR1 SNHLY, CDR2 FYNNEI. V lost 10 bases, J lost 5 bases, and 17 bases lay in between. The CDR3 sequence is 13 residues long. This CDR3 is CANLARGQYGYTF. CDR3 coding DNA: TGTGCCAACCTCGCCAGGGGCCAGTATGGCTACACCTTC.

This clone was counted only a few times. The chain recombines TRBV28 with TRBJ1-2; D uncertain. Germline values: CDR1 MDHEN, CDR2 SYDVKM. V lost 5 bases, J lost 7 bases, and 14 bases lay in between. The CDR3 extends over 13 amino acids. The CDR3 loop reads CASSIPGQGGYTF. The CDR3 DNA follows: TGTGCCAGCAGTATCCCGGGCCAAGGTGGCTACACCTTC.

This clone came up a few times. This chain joins TRBV18 and TRBJ2-1; 9 nucleotides align to TRBD2. The CDR3 sequence is 14 residues long. The ends lost 0 bases at V and 6 bases at J; junction bases unmatched: 0. Germline assignment: CDR1 KGHSH and CDR2 LQKENI. DNA of the CDR3: TGTGCCAGCTCACCACCGACTAGCGGCAATGAGCAGTTCTTC. Translation gives CASSPPTSGNEQFF.

In its sample, this clone was seen a few times. The chain uses TRBV10-3 and TRBJ1-1; a possible D gene is TRBD1 (6 bases). Germline CDR1 reads ENHRY; CDR2 reads SYGVKD. There are 15 residues in the CDR3. Trimming removed 3 bases at V and 0 bases at J, with 11 bases between. The CDR3 bases are TGTGCCATCAGTGACCGGCAGGGGATGAACACTGAAGCTTTCTTT. This codes for CAISDRQGMNTEAFF.

This sequence joins TRBV7-9 and TRBJ1-1; D unclear. Germline-derived CDR1 and CDR2 are SEHNR and FQNEAQ (reference sequence). V was cut by 5 bases and J by 5 bases, with 15 bases left in between. The CDR3 extends over 14 amino acids. CDR3 sequence reads: CASSPRQEETEAFF. CDR3 nucleotides: TGTGCCAGCAGCCCACGCCAGGAAGAGACTGAAGCTTTCTTT.

This clone was counted between two and nine times. The chain is built from TRBV7-2 and TRBJ2-5; D call uncertain. Germline CDR1 reads SGHTA; CDR2 reads FQGNSA. V dropped 5 bases and J dropped 4 bases, with 8 bases sitting between them. There are 12 residues in the CDR3. DNA of the CDR3: TGTGCCAGCAGCAACCCAGGAGAGACCCAGTACTTC. It is translated as CASSNPGETQYF. The full variable domain, its missing parts supplied by reference TRBV7-2 and TRBJ2-5, is GAGVSQSPSNKVTEKGKDVELRCDPISGHTALYWYRQSLGQGLEFLIYFQGNSAPDKSGLPSDRFSAERTGGSVSTLTIQRTQQEDSAVYLCASSNPGETQYFGPGTRLLVL.

About this clone itself: The sample holds other DNA sequences that translate to the same CDR3. This chain uses TRBV7-2 with TRBJ2-3; tentatively, D is TRBD1 or TRBD2 (6 bases each). Trimming removed 2 bases at V and 1 base at J, with 7 bases between. The CDR3 has 14 residues. CDR1 is SGHTA, CDR2 FQGNSA, per germline. In nucleotides, the CDR3 is TGTGCCAGCAGCTTAAGGGGGGGCACAGATACGCAGTATTTT. Residues: CASSLRGGTDTQYF.

For this clone: Other DNA sequences in this specimen translate into the identical CDR3. This sequence joins TRBV7-9 and TRBJ1-1, with D possibly being TRBD1 (6 bases). The CDR3 is made up of 14 amino acids. Germline values: CDR1 SEHNR, CDR2 FQNEAQ (reference sequence). Trimming removed 3 bases from V and 1 base from J, with 9 bases in between. The CDR3 DNA reads TGTGCCAGCAGCTTGTTACAGGGGAACACTGAAGCTTTCTTT. This sequence encodes CASSLLQGNTEAFF.

This clone has a handful of counts. V is TRBV29-1 and J is TRBJ2-3; D not certain. Germline-derived CDR1 and CDR2 are SQVTM and ANQGSEA. Trimming took off 3 bases at V and 2 bases at J, with 6 bases between the two ends. The CDR3 is made up of 12 amino acids. In DNA, the CDR3 is TGCAGCGTTGACTTCAACACAGATACGCAGTATTTT. This encodes CSVDFNTDTQYF.

The chain employs TRBV7-8 and TRBJ2-7; D is possibly TRBD2 (5 bases). CDR3 length equals 14 residues. Germline CDR1 is SGHVS and CDR2 is FQNEAQ. Trimming removed 2 bases at V and 2 bases at J, with 10 bases between. CDR3 sequence: CASSLSPTTYEQYV. In DNA, the CDR3 is TGTGCCAGCAGCTTATCCCCGACTACCTACGAGCAGTACGTC.

The chain is built from TRBV28 and TRBJ1-2, with 9 nucleotides matching TRBD1. The CDR3 extends over 14 amino acids. Germline V CDR1 and CDR2: MDHEN, SYDVKM. V shed 2 bases, J shed 6 bases, and the junction held 4 bases outside the gene matches. For the CDR3, the DNA is TGTGCCAGCAGTTTAACCGGGACAGGGAATGGCTACACCTTC. The encoded protein is CASSLTGTGNGYTF.

This clone was counted only a few times. The CDR3 loop reads CASSLGAVGTDTQYF. DNA for the CDR3: TGTGCCAGCAGCCTGGGGGCTGTCGGGACAGATACGCAGTATTTT. The genes are TRBV5-4 and TRBJ2-3; D is possibly TRBD1 (6 bases). This CDR3 region has 15 residues. V was trimmed by 4 bases and J by 3 bases, leaving 15 bases between them. Germline V gene data show CDR1 as SGHNT and CDR2 as YYREEE (reference sequence).

In DNA form, the CDR3 reads TGCGCCAGCAGCCAAGAGGGCCCTGACTACGAGCAGTACGTC. Protein product: CASSQEGPDYEQYV. This sequence joins TRBV4-3 and TRBJ2-7; D unresolved. Germline V gene sequence: CDR1 LGHNA, CDR2 YSLEER. The CDR3 has 14 amino acids. V lost 0 bases to trimming and J lost 3 bases, with 9 bases between them.

Concerning this clone itself: One base away lies a much larger clone, so this may be a sequencing read error. The chain recombines TRBV7-8 with TRBJ2-1; D unclear. Per germline, CDR1 SGHVS and CDR2 FQNEAQ. The CDR3 is 14 amino acids. V lost 5 bases and J 0 bases, leaving 8 bases between the germline ends. The CDR3, as DNA: TGTGCCAGCAGCACGGCAGTCTCCTACAATGAGCAGTTCTTC. It translates to CASSTAVSYNEQFF.

CDR3 DNA: TGTGCCAGCAGCTTAGTGTCCCAGGTGGTTTCACCCCTCCACTTT. Protein product: CASSLVSQVVSPLHF. This sequence joins TRBV7-2 and TRBJ1-6, with D unclear. V lost 1 base, J lost 9 bases, and 13 bases lay in between. The CDR3 runs 15 residues. Germline loops: CDR1 SGHTA, CDR2 FQGNSA.

This clone was detected many times. The genes are TRBV29-1 and TRBJ2-5; D remains ambiguous. Germline V gene sequence: CDR1 SQVTM, CDR2 ANQGSEA. Trimming left V 7 bases short and J 1 base short, with 10 bases between. CDR3 size: 12 residues. CDR3 nucleotides: TGCAGCGCCCGGACGGTCCAAGAGACCCAGTACTTC. Translating it yields CSARTVQETQYF.

The J gene is TRBJ2-6, the V gene TRBV27; D call uncertain. This CDR3 region has 17 residues. The V and J ends lost 6 bases and 1 base respectively, with 16 bases between them. Looked up from germline, CDR1 is MNHEY and CDR2 is SMNVEV (reference sequence). The CDR3 loop reads CASRSVVGRSGANVLTF. For the CDR3, the DNA is TGTGCCAGCAGATCGGTAGTCGGTAGGTCTGGGGCCAACGTCCTGACTTTC.

The V gene is TRBV10-3, the J gene TRBJ1-2; perhaps TRBD1 as D (5 bases). The V gene lost 4 bases and the J gene lost 6 bases, with 15 bases spanning the gap. The CDR3 extends over 14 amino acids. Per the germline V gene, CDR1 is ENHRY and CDR2 is SYGVKD. In DNA, the CDR3 is TGTGCCATCAGTGTTGACAGCGACGGGGATGGCTACACCTTC. Translating gives CAISVDSDGDGYTF.

The chain links TRBV9 to TRBJ2-6; TRBD1 matches 11 bases. CDR1 SGDLS and CDR2 YYNGEE come from the germline V gene. The V segment lost 3 bases and the J segment 4 bases; nucleotides outside the gene matches: 9. This CDR3 comprises 18 residues. CDR3 sequence: CASSAGTGGGEGANVLTF. Written as DNA, the CDR3 is TGTGCCAGCAGCGCCGGGACAGGGGGAGGTGAAGGGGCCAACGTCCTGACTTTC. Combining the CDR3 with reference TRBV9 and TRBJ2-6 gives the whole variable domain DSGVTQTPKHLITATGQRVTLRCSPRSGDLSVYWYQQSLDQGLQFLIQYYNGEERAKGNILERFSAQQFPDLHSELNLSSLELGDSALYFCASSAGTGGGEGANVLTFGAGSRLTVL.

The CDR3 spells CASSEYRGVTPDTQYF. In nucleotides, the CDR3 is TGTGCCAGCAGCGAATACAGGGGGGTTACCCCAGATACGCAGTATTTT. The gene calls are TRBV9 and TRBJ2-3, with TRBD1 matching over 8 bases. V lost 3 bases, J lost 4 bases, and 10 bases stayed unmatched. Germline values: CDR1 SGDLS, CDR2 YYNGEE. This CDR3 contains 16 residues.

This clone has a handful of counts. The chain couples TRBV7-2 to TRBJ2-5; 9 bases line up with TRBD2. The CDR3 has 14 residues. In germline, CDR1 is SGHTA, CDR2 FQGNSA. V dropped 2 bases and J dropped 7; count of bases not matched to a gene: 5. The CDR3 bases are TGTGCCAGCAGCTTAAAGGGAGCGGGAGGGACCCAGTACTTC. Translated, it gives CASSLKGAGGTQYF.

This clone was counted a few times. The chain joins TRBV9 to TRBJ2-2; 7 bases align to TRBD1. Trimming cost V 5 bases and J 2 bases; bases outside gene matches: 3. The germline V gene encodes CDR1 SGDLS and CDR2 YYNGEE. The CDR3 has 14 amino acids. DNA for the CDR3: TGTGCCAGCAGTGACAGGGTTAACACCGGGGAGCTGTTTTTT. This encodes CASSDRVNTGELFF.

This clone has just a few counts. The V gene is TRBV19, the J gene TRBJ1-4; D not resolved. The CDR3 extends over 14 amino acids. Germline CDR1 reads LNHDA; CDR2 reads SQIVND (reference sequence). V gave up 4 bases and J gave up 0 bases, with 6 bases separating them. As DNA, the CDR3 is TGTGCCAGTAGTACGATTGCAACTAATGAAAAACTGTTTTTT. This sequence encodes CASSTIATNEKLFF.